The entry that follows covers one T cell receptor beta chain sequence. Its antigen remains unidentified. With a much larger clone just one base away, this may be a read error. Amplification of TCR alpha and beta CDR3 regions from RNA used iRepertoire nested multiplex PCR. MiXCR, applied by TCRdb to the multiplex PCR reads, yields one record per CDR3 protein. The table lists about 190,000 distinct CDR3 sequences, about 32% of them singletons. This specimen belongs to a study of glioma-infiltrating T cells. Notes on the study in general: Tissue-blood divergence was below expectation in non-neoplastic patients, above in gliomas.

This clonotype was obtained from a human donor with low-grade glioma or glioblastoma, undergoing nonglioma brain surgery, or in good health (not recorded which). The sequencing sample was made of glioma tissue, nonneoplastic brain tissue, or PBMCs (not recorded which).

The CDR3 region is CASSREGRAVYGYTF. As DNA, the CDR3 is TGTGCCAGCAGCCGAGAAGGCAGGGCCGTCTATGGCTACACCTTC. The V and J genes are TRBV7-2 and TRBJ1-2; TRBD1 might be the D (5 bases). Germline V gene data show CDR1 as SGHTA and CDR2 as FQGNSA. V was trimmed by 5 bases and J by 4 bases, leaving 17 bases between them. The CDR3 contains 15 residues.